Below, 10 T cell receptor beta chains from the same sample are listed, as sequenced in a study of blood T cell repertoires in COVID-19 (TCRdb year 2020). The library was made by the immunoSEQ multiplex PCR assay. In TCRdb, the immuneACCESS table is reduced to in-frame sequences with V and J assigned. These tables do not hold every clone; where another copy was compared, an unresolved V gene accounts for under half, and the others remain unexplained. The sample has 200,000 to 300,000 clones on record, 75% to 90% of them singletons. The ten largest make up approximately 7.5% of the sample. Sequencing was performed on peripheral blood. These receptor sequences come from a man aged 60 to 75 who had recovered from COVID-19.

The CDR3 DNA reads as TGCGCCAGCAGCATTACAGGGGGCCATGAGCAGTTCTTC. Its protein product is CASSITGGHEQFF. V and J are TRBV5-1 and TRBJ2-1, with 9 bases fitting TRBD1. CDR3 size: 13 residues. V lost 4 bases and J lost 8; bases outside the gene matches: 4. Germline values: CDR1 SGHRS, CDR2 YFSETQ.

This sequence joins TRBV11-3 and TRBJ1-1; unclear D gene. V was cut by 1 base and J by 6 bases, with 9 bases left in between. CDR3 size: 13 residues. Germline loops: CDR1 SGHNT, CDR2 YENEEA. Written as DNA, the CDR3 is TGTGCCAGCAGCTTAGCGAGGGAAGCTGAAGCTTTCTTT. This codes for CASSLAREAEAFF.

The chain is built from TRBV11-1 and TRBJ2-1; no firm D call. The V and J ends lost 1 base and 7 bases respectively, with 14 bases between them. CDR3 length equals 15 residues. Germline V gene sequence: CDR1 SGHAT, CDR2 FQDESV (reference sequence). The CDR3 is CASSLVYLPVNEQFF. Here the CDR3 DNA reads TGTGCCAGCAGCTTAGTCTACTTGCCCGTGAATGAGCAGTTCTTC. The variable domain in full, with the rest retrieved from reference TRBV11-1 and TRBJ2-1, is EAEVAQSPRYKITEKSQAVAFWCDPISGHATLYWYRQILGQGPELLVQFQDESVVDDSQLPKDRFSAERLKGVDSTLKIQPAELGDSAMYLCASSLVYLPVNEQFFGPGTRLTVL.

The chain uses TRBV24-1 and TRBJ1-5, with D unclear. Germline lookup yields CDR1 KGHDR and CDR2 SFDVKD. V was trimmed by 3 bases and J by 0 bases, leaving 8 bases between them. The CDR3 loop spans 15 amino acids. CDR3 in DNA: TGTGCCACCAGTGATGGGCCTTATAGCAATCAGCCCCAGCATTTT. Its translation: CATSDGPYSNQPQHF.

This clone appeared once. The genes are TRBV3-1 (or the pseudogene TRBV3-2) and TRBJ1-3; TRBD1 is a possible D gene (6 bases). Between the trimmed V and J ends, which lost 1 base and 0 bases, there was a span of 10 bases. CDR3 size: 16 residues. CDR1 is LGHDT and CDR2 is YNNKEL in the germline V gene (reference sequence). The CDR3 DNA reads as TGTGCCAGCAGCCAAGGACAGGCCCGCTCTGGAAACACCATATATTTT. Residues: CASSQGQARSGNTIYF.

This chain joins TRBV11-2 and TRBJ2-4; 7 nucleotides align to TRBD1. Germline loops: CDR1 SGHAT, CDR2 FQNNGV. J lost 5 bases, V lost 0 bases, and 13 bases had no gene match. The CDR3 has 18 amino acids. The CDR3 DNA sequence: TGTGCCAGCAGCTTAGATCGGGCAGGGGGTAGGGTCGAAAACATTCAGTACTTC. Encoded protein: CASSLDRAGGRVENIQYF.

The chain carries TRBV5-1 and TRBJ2-1; TRBD1 is a possible D gene (5 bases). Germline V gene sequence: CDR1 SGHRS, CDR2 YFSETQ. The CDR3 sequence is 14 residues long. The germline V and J ends were trimmed by 1 base and 8 bases, with 13 bases remaining between them. CDR3 residues: CASSLQGRRDEQFF. As DNA, the CDR3 is TGCGCCAGCAGCTTGCAGGGAAGGCGCGATGAGCAGTTCTTC.

This clone occurred once. V usage is TRBV19 and J usage is TRBJ2-3; D unresolved. CDR3 size: 11 residues. Germline V gene lookup returns CDR1 LNHDA and CDR2 SQIVND (reference sequence). The V end was cut by 5 bases, the J end by 14 bases, with 14 bases between. The CDR3 DNA sequence: TGTGCCAGTAGTCCTGACAAGTTGTTGTATTTT. This encodes CASSPDKLLYF.

This clone was seen just once. V gene TRBV5-1 combines with J gene TRBJ2-7; D might be TRBD1 (5 bases). The CDR3 consists of 15 residues. From germline, CDR1 is SGHRS and CDR2 YFSETQ. Trimming removed 0 bases at V and 3 bases at J, with 13 bases between. CDR3: CASSLGQGGNYEQYF. The CDR3 bases are TGCGCCAGCAGCTTGGGTCAGGGTGGGAACTACGAGCAGTACTTC.

The chain recombines TRBV3-1 (or the pseudogene TRBV3-2) with TRBJ1-2; D possibly corresponds to TRBD1 (6 bases). V shed 3 bases and J shed 6 bases, with 11 bases lying between them. Per germline, CDR1 LGHDT and CDR2 YNNKEL (reference sequence). CDR3 size: 13 residues. The CDR3 spells CASSHRTADGYTF. CDR3 DNA: TGTGCCAGCAGCCATAGGACAGCAGATGGCTACACCTTC.